The clone carrying this T cell receptor (beta chain) occurred once. The method was immunoSEQ multiplex PCR; TCRdb's version includes in-frame clones alone and lacks a portion of them. The repertoire holds over 30,000 clones, 80% to 90% seen once, with 6.3% in the top ten. These data come from a study of blood T cell repertoires in COVID-19. The V gene lost 2 bases and the J gene lost 3 bases, with 7 bases spanning the gap. Germline V CDR1 and CDR2: SQVTM, ANQGSEA. CDR3 size: 12 residues. This receptor was identified in a human donor in a cohort sampled during active COVID-19. This sequence joins TRBV29-1 and TRBJ1-2; D not certain. Material: peripheral blood. Here the CDR3 reads CSVEYSDYGYTF. CDR3 coding DNA: TGCAGCGTTGAATACTCTGACTATGGCTACACCTTC.